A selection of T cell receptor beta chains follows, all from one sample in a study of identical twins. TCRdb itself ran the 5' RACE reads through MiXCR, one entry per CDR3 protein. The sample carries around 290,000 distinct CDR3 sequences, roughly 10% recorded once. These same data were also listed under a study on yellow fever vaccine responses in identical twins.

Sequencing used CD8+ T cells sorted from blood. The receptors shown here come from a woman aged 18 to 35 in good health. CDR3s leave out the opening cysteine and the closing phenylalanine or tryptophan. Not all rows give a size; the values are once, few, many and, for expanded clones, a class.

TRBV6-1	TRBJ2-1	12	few	ASSLHGDYNEQF
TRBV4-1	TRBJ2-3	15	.	ASSQTRGGTYHDTQY
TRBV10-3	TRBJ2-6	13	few	AISEDGSGANVLT
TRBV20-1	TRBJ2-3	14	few	SAIRGLAGDTDTQY
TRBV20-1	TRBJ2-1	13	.	SAEEWDRGSNEQF
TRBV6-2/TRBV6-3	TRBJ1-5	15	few	ASTPGPGQGYNQPQH
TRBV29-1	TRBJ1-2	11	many	SVDVGDDYGYT
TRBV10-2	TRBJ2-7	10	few	ASVGLTYEQY
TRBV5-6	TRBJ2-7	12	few	ASSLSQNSYEQY
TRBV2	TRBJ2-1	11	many	ASNRAGGYEQF
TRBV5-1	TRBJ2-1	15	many	ASSLNGVYSSYNEQF
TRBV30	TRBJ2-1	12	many	ASNTISSYNEQF
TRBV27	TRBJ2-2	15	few	ASSLGTSGGAPGELF
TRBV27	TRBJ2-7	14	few	ASSLSEAGGRDEQY
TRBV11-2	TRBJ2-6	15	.	ASSWQGMLSGANVLT
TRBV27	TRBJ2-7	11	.	ASSLWPTYEQY
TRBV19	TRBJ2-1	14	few	ASSIKGTSVTEEQF
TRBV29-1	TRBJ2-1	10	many	SVVISYNEQF
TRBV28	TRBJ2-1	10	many	ASTPSGNEQF
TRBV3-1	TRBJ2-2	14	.	ASSLISGLASGELF